This T cell receptor (beta chain) appears in the sequencing data of a study of early T cells in non-severe SARS-CoV-2 infection. Study summary: RNA in bulk from unsorted whole blood was sequenced, and chains were unpaired.

Of note for this clonotype: Antigen unknown.

Study outcomes and limitations: Anti-spike CD8 responses were favored by VDJdb matching, which missed private and CD4 specificities.

Each cDNA molecule carried a unique molecular identifier. Via MiXCR, TCRdb re-called the 5' RACE reads, giving one row per CDR3 protein. Among about 48,000 distinct CDR3 sequences, 6.5% to 9.5% were seen once, and the ten largest hold roughly 6%. CDR1 and CDR2 (germline): SGHAT, FQNNGV. CDR3 length equals 13 residues. Deletions cut 0 bases from V and 2 bases from J, with 4 bases between. The sequence came from an adult who was a healthcare worker with PCR-confirmed SARS-CoV-2 infection or an uninfected control (not recorded which). The V call is TRBV11-2, the J call TRBJ2-5, with D hard to call. Sample: whole blood. The CDR3 DNA reads TGTGCCAGCAGCTTAGAACAACAAGAGACCCAGTACTTC. It translates to CASSLEQQETQYF.